Below, 5 T cell receptor beta chains from the same sample are listed, as sequenced in a study of OX40 agonist ivuxolimab in advanced cancers. Clones were read by immunoSEQ multiplex PCR, and TCRdb kept only the in-frame ones, dropping some. The sample lists over 70,000 clones, approximately 86% occurring once. Sequenced here: CD4+ or CD8+ T cells sorted from blood, sampled in a trial of the OX40 agonist ivuxolimab. These receptors were taken from an adult with an advanced solid tumor such as melanoma, head and neck, liver or kidney cancer.

The chain uses TRBV19 and TRBJ1-1; D ambiguous. Trimming shortened V by 3 bases and J by 6 bases, and 8 bases separated the two germline ends. The CDR3 runs 12 residues. The germline V gene encodes CDR1 LNHDA and CDR2 SQIVND (reference sequence). CDR3 in amino acids: CASSIVGAEAFF. Here the CDR3 DNA reads TGTGCCAGTAGTATTGTCGGGGCTGAAGCTTTCTTT.

J is TRBJ1-3 and V is TRBV7-6; D ambiguous. Trimming removed 5 bases at V and 1 base at J, with 9 bases between. The CDR3 covers 14 residues. Looked up from germline, CDR1 is SGHVS and CDR2 is FNYEAQ. CDR3 sequence (DNA): TGTGCCAGCAGCCCCTCGGGTTCTGGAAACACCATATATTTT. This sequence encodes CASSPSGSGNTIYF. The whole variable domain, filled in from reference TRBV7-6 and TRBJ1-3, reads GAGVSQSPRYKVTKRGQDVALRCDPISGHVSLYWYRQALGQGPEFLTYFNYEAQQDKSGLPNDRFSAERPEGSISTLTIQRTEQRDSAMYRCASSPSGSGNTIYFGEGSWLTVV.

V usage is TRBV11-1 and J usage is TRBJ2-6; 8 bases are shared with TRBD1. The CDR3 sequence is 19 residues long. Unmatched junction bases numbered 10, after V lost 2 bases and J lost 1 base. Looked up from germline, CDR1 is SGHAT and CDR2 is FQDESV (reference sequence). CDR3 coding DNA: TGTGCCAGCAGCTTAACCCCAGGGGGCGCAAGTTCTGGGGCCAACGTCCTGACTTTC. It codes for CASSLTPGGASSGANVLTF.

This clone was seen only a few times. The V gene is TRBV6-1, the J gene TRBJ2-7; D possibly corresponds to TRBD1 (6 bases). From germline, CDR1 is MNHNS and CDR2 SASEGT. V was trimmed by 11 bases and J by 2 bases, leaving 16 bases between them. This CDR3 is built from 13 residues. The CDR3 here is CAATAGETYEQYF. The CDR3 DNA reads as TGTGCCGCGACGGCAGGGGAAACCTACGAGCAGTACTTC.

CDR3 amino acids: CASSPLNTEAFF. The DNA for the CDR3 is TGTGCCAGCAGCCCTCTGAACACTGAAGCTTTCTTT. The V and J genes are TRBV5-5 and TRBJ1-1; D is uncertain. The length of the CDR3 is 12 residues. The V end lost 4 bases, the J end lost 0 bases, and 4 bases lay between the germline ends. Germline V lookup: CDR1 SGHKS, CDR2 YYEKEE (reference sequence).